The 18 T cell receptor beta chains listed next were all sequenced from one sample in a study of T cell changes during pregnancy in multiple sclerosis. Produced via immunoSEQ multiplex PCR; TCRdb's table is partial and in-frame only. The repertoire holds about 23,000 clones, about 89% seen once, with around 6.9% in the top ten. The sample consisted of CD8+ T cells from peripheral blood mononuclear cells, taken in the first trimester of pregnancy. These receptors came from a female donor with multiple sclerosis, enrolled in a pregnancy study.

This clone was found once. The chain links TRBV21-1 to TRBJ2-1; the table's D call of TRBD2 was not tested on the DNA. TRBV21-1 represents a pseudogene. The CDR3 covers 17 residues. This CDR3 is CASSKESLCGRIYEQFF. The CDR3 DNA reads as TGTGCCAGCAGCAAAGAGAGCCTTTGCGGTCGGATCTATGAGCAGTTCTTC.

The gene calls are TRBV7-9 and TRBJ2-5; maybe TRBD2 (5 bases). The CDR3 contains 14 residues. Looked up from germline, CDR1 is SEHNR and CDR2 is FQNEAQ (reference sequence). V was trimmed by 4 bases and J by 5 bases, leaving 14 bases between them. For the CDR3, the DNA is TGTGCCAGCAGCTCTCTGGGAGTGCGGGAGACCCAGTACTTC. Translation: CASSSLGVRETQYF. Full variable domain (outside the CDR3, taken from reference TRBV7-9 and TRBJ2-5): DTGVSQNPRHKITKRGQNVTFRCDPISEHNRLYWYRQTLGQGPEFLTYFQNEAQLEKSRLLSDRFSAERPKGSFSTLEIQRTEQGDSAMYLCASSSLGVRETQYFGPGTRLLVL.

This clone is a singleton in its sample. V and J are TRBV28 and TRBJ2-7, with 11 bases identical to TRBD2. The germline V gene encodes CDR1 MDHEN and CDR2 SYDVKM. The CDR3 sequence is 16 residues long. With 2 bases clipped from V and 2 bases from J, the junction kept 5 bases outside the gene matches. CDR3: CASSLRGLAAPYEQYF. The CDR3 nucleotides are TGTGCCAGCAGTTTAAGGGGACTAGCGGCCCCCTACGAGCAGTACTTC.

Written as DNA, the CDR3 is TGTGCCAGCAGCGGAGTTTATTCCTACAATGAGCAGTTCTTC. This translates into CASSGVYSYNEQFF. J is TRBJ2-1 and V is TRBV7-6; no firm D call. The germline gives CDR1 SGHVS, CDR2 FNYEAQ. The CDR3 contains 14 residues. Trimming took 5 bases from V and 1 from J, leaving 9 bases between them. The variable domain in full, completed from reference TRBV7-6 and TRBJ2-1, reads GAGVSQSPRYKVTKRGQDVALRCDPISGHVSLYWYRQALGQGPEFLTYFNYEAQQDKSGLPNDRFSAERPEGSISTLTIQRTEQRDSAMYRCASSGVYSYNEQFFGPGTRLTVL.

J is TRBJ2-2 and V is TRBV5-1; no definite D call. V was shortened by 6 bases and J by 8 bases, with 8 bases between the two germline ends. Per germline, CDR1 SGHRS and CDR2 YFSETQ. The CDR3 spans 11 residues. In DNA form, the CDR3 reads TGCGCCAGCAAAGAGGAAGGGGAGCTGTTTTTT. This translates into CASKEEGELFF. The whole variable domain, filled in from reference TRBV5-1 and TRBJ2-2, reads KAGVTQTPRYLIKTRGQQVTLSCSPISGHRSVSWYQQTPGQGLQFLFEYFSETQRNKGNFPGRFSGRQFSNSRSEMNVSTLELGDSALYLCASKEEGELFFGEGSRLTVL.

CDR3 residues: CASNGLAVNQETQYF. In DNA, the CDR3 is TGTGCCAGCAATGGACTAGCGGTAAATCAAGAGACCCAGTACTTC. The chain recombines TRBV2 with TRBJ2-5; 10 bases align to TRBD2. The CDR3 covers 15 residues. CDR1 and CDR2 from the germline V gene are SNHLY and FYNNEI. The V segment lost 7 bases and the J segment 2 bases; nucleotides outside the gene matches: 7.

The chain recombines TRBV7-2 with TRBJ1-1; 9 bases map to TRBD1. The CDR3 is 15 residues long. Germline CDR1 is SGHTA and CDR2 is FQGNSA. V was pared by 1 base and J by 3 bases, with 3 bases of the junction left unmatched. Here the CDR3 DNA reads TGTGCCAGCAGCTTAGGAGGGACAGGGTACACTGAAGCTTTCTTT. It codes for CASSLGGTGYTEAFF.

A remark on this clone: A junction boundary mismatches the germline segment, possibly from a read error. This chain links TRBV14 with TRBJ1-2; tentatively, D is TRBD1 (6 bases). Germline lookup yields CDR1 SGHDN and CDR2 FVKESK. The CDR3 loop spans 13 amino acids. CDR3 sequence (DNA): TGTGCCAGCAGCCAGACGACAGGCGTGTTCTTCTCCTTC. This gives the protein CASSQTTGVFFSF.

The chain combines TRBV6-1 with TRBJ2-7; 7 bases agree with TRBD1. Germline CDR1 reads MNHNS; CDR2 reads SASEGT. V gave up 2 bases and J gave up 3 bases; unmatched junction bases: 13. The CDR3 sequence is 17 residues long. The CDR3 spells CASSEWFSSGQNYEQYF. CDR3 sequence (DNA): TGTGCCAGCAGTGAATGGTTTAGTTCGGGACAGAACTACGAGCAGTACTTC.

This rearrangement joins TRBV27 to TRBJ2-7; 8 nucleotides match TRBD2. Germline CDR1 MNHEY, CDR2 SMNVEV (reference sequence). The CDR3 consists of 14 residues. The V gene end was trimmed by 3 bases and the J gene end by 4 bases; junction bases not matched to a gene: 5. In nucleotides, the CDR3 is TGTGCCAGCAGTTTGAGCGGGAGAGGGTACGAGCAGTACTTC. This sequence encodes CASSLSGRGYEQYF.

The chain recombines TRBV28 with TRBJ2-1, with 7 bases fitting TRBD2. The junction had 6 bases not matched to a gene; V was cut back by 3 bases and J by 7 bases. This CDR3 region has 14 residues. CDR1 is MDHEN, CDR2 SYDVKM, per germline. CDR3 in DNA: TGTGCCAGCAGTTTGGACATTAGCGGGAATGAGCAGTTCTTC. It encodes CASSLDISGNEQFF. The variable domain in full, completed from reference TRBV28 and TRBJ2-1, reads DVKVTQSSRYLVKRTGEKVFLECVQDMDHENMFWYRQDPGLGLRLIYFSYDVKMKEKGDIPEGYSVSREKKERFSLILESASTNQTSMYLCASSLDISGNEQFFGPGTRLTVL.

The rearrangement links TRBV19 to TRBJ2-5; TRBD2 matches at 8 bases. The CDR3 has 15 amino acids. The V gene's germline CDR1 is LNHDA and CDR2 SQIVND (reference sequence). J gave up 2 bases and V 5 bases, and 7 bases lay outside the gene matches. CDR3: CASSGSGALQETQYF. The DNA for the CDR3 is TGTGCCAGTAGTGGTAGCGGGGCCCTTCAAGAGACCCAGTACTTC.

In DNA form, the CDR3 reads TGTGCCAGTAGTATCCAAGCGGGCCGCGCCAATGAGCAGTTCTTC. Protein: CASSIQAGRANEQFF. This chain links TRBV19 with TRBJ2-1, with D perhaps matching TRBD2 (6 bases). CDR1 LNHDA and CDR2 SQIVND come from the germline V gene (reference sequence). The V end was cut by 3 bases, the J end by 6 bases, with 15 bases between. This CDR3 contains 15 residues.

Here the CDR3 DNA reads TGTGCCAGCGAGGGCTACGAGCAGTACTTC. Its translation: CASEGYEQYF. V and J are TRBV28 and TRBJ2-7, with D perhaps TRBD2 (5 bases). With 8 bases removed from V and 3 bases from J, the gap between germline ends came to 5 bases. The length of the CDR3 is 10 residues. Per germline, CDR1 MDHEN and CDR2 SYDVKM.

The rearrangement uses TRBV19 and TRBJ2-2; 9 nucleotides line up with TRBD1. V lost 8 bases to trimming and J lost 6 bases; unmatched junction nucleotides: 7. Germline lookup yields CDR1 LNHDA and CDR2 SQIVND (reference sequence). The CDR3 is 14 amino acids. Written as DNA, the CDR3 is TGTGCCAGTGGGAGGACAGGGGTCCCCGGGGAGCTGTTTTTT. It translates to CASGRTGVPGELFF.

CDR3 DNA: TGTGCCAGCAGGCTGAGGACACACGTCTCCAATGAGCAGTTCTTC. Its protein product is CASRLRTHVSNEQFF. The chain has TRBV5-8 and TRBJ2-1, with D perhaps TRBD1 (5 bases). Germline values: CDR1 SGHTS, CDR2 YDEGEE. Trimming cost V 5 bases and J 6 bases, with 18 bases left between them. The CDR3 length is 15 residues. The full variable domain, with the rest looked up from reference TRBV5-8 and TRBJ2-1, is EAGVTQSPTHLIKTRGQQATLRCSPISGHTSVYWYQQALGLGLQFLLWYDEGEERNRGNFPPRFSGRQFPNYSSELNVNALELEDSALYLCASRLRTHVSNEQFFGPGTRLTVL.

The chain is built from TRBV6-6 and TRBJ1-1; TRBD1 aligns across 9 bases. This CDR3 region has 16 residues. The ends lost 7 bases at V and 1 base at J; junction bases unmatched: 10. Germline lookup yields CDR1 MNHNY and CDR2 SVGAGI (reference sequence). The DNA of the CDR3 is TGTGCCAGCAAAGGCCCTGCGACAGGGGGGAACACTGAAGCTTTCTTT. Protein sequence: CASKGPATGGNTEAFF.

This clone was observed a few times. J is TRBJ2-3 and V is TRBV7-3, with TRBD2 identical over 8 bases. Trimming at V came to 5 bases and at J to 0 bases, leaving 1 base not matched to a gene. There are 14 residues in the CDR3. Looked up from germline, CDR1 is SGHTA and CDR2 is FQGTGA. The chain's CDR3 is CASSPSGSTDTQYF. Here the CDR3 DNA reads TGTGCCAGCAGCCCTAGCGGGAGCACAGATACGCAGTATTTT.